This paragraph covers one T cell receptor beta chain sequence. Its antigen is not known. The data stem from a study of cytomegalovirus exposure and HLA in healthy donors. Notes on the study in general: CMV serostatus was the only recorded immune exposure for donors. It was reported that the classifier diagnosed cytomegalovirus status with high specificity and sensitivity in both the original and validation cohorts.

This PCR relied on a set of 60 Vbeta primers and 13 Jbeta primers. The repertoire was sequenced with immunoSEQ multiplex PCR; TCRdb's copy has only in-frame clones and lacks some. The table includes about 130,000 clones, 78% detected once. Each donor's status was that of a healthy bone marrow donor. Germline values: CDR1 MNHGY, CDR2 SAAAGT. The trim removed 0 bases at V and 0 bases at J, leaving 8 bases unmatched. This CDR3 has 18 amino acids. The chain uses TRBV6-8 and TRBJ2-5; 9 bases fit TRBD1. The sequence was collected from a young man in good health and CMV-seropositive. Specimen: PBMCs. In DNA form, the CDR3 reads TGTGCCAGCAGTTACTCGTGTTTTGGGACAGGGTACCAAGAGACCCAGTACTTC. Encoded protein: CASSYSCFGTGYQETQYF.